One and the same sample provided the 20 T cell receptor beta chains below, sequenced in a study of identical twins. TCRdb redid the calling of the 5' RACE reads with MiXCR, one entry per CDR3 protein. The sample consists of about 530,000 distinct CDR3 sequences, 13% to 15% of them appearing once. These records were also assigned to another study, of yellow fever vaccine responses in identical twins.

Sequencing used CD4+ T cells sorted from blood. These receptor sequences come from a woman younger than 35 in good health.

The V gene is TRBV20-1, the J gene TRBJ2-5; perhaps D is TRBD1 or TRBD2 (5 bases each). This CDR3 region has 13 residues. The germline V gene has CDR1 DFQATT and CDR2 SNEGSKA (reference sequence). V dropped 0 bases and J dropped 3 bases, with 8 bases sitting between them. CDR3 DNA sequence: TGCAGTGCTAGAGACGGGGCGAAAGAGACCCAGTACTTC. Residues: CSARDGAKETQYF.

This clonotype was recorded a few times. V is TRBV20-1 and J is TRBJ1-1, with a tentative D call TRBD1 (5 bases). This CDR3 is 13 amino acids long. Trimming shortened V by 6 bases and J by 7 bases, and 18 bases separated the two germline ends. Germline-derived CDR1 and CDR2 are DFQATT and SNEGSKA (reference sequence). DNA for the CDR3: TGCAGTGCGAAGCGGCAGGGTATGGGTGAAGCTTTCTTT. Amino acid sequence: CSAKRQGMGEAFF.

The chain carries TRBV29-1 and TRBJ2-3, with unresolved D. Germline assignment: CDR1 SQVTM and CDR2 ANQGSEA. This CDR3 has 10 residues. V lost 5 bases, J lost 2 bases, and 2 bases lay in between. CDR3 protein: CSVTTDTQYF. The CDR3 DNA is TGCAGCGTTACCACAGATACGCAGTATTTT.

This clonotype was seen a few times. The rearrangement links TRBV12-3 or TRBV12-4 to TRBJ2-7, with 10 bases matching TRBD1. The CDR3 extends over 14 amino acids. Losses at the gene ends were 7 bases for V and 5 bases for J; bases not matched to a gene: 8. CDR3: CASNLGQGSHEQYF. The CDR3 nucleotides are TGTGCCAGCAACTTGGGACAGGGGTCCCACGAGCAGTACTTC.

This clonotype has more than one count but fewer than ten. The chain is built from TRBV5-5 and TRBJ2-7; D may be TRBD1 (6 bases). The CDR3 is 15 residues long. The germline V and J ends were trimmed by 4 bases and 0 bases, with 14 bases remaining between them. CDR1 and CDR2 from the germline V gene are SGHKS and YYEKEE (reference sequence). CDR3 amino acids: CASSQGQTSSYEQYF. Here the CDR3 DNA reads TGTGCCAGCAGCCAAGGACAGACATCCTCCTACGAGCAGTACTTC.

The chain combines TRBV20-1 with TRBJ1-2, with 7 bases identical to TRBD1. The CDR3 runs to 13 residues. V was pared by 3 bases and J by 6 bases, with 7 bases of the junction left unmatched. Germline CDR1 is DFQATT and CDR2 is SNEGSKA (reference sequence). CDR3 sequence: CSASRGRWDGYTF. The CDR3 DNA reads TGCAGTGCTAGCAGGGGGAGATGGGATGGCTACACCTTC.

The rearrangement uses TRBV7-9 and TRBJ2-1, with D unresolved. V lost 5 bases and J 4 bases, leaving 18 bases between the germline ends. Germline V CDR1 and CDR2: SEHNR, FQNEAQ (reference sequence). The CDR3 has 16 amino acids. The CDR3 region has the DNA TGTGCCAGCAGCGCAGGCCTAGTGCTTCTATACAATGAGCAGTTCTTC. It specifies CASSAGLVLLYNEQFF.

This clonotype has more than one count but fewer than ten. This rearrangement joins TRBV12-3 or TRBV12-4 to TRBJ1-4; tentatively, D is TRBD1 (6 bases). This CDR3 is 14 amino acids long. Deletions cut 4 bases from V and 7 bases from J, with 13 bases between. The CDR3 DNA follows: TGTGCCAGCAGTTCACAGGGAGGCGGTGAAAAACTGTTTTTT. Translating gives CASSSQGGGEKLFF.

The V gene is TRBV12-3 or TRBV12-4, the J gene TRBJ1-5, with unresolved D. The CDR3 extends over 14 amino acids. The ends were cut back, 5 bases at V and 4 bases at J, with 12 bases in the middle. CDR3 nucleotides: TGTGCCAGCAGTCTACACGGACCAAATCAGCCCCAGCATTTT. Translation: CASSLHGPNQPQHF.

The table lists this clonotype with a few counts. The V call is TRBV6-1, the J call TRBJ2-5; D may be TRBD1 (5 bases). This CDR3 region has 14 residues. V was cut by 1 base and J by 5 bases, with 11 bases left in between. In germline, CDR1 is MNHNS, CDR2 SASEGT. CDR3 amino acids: CASSEGPKGETQYF. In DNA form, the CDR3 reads TGTGCCAGCAGTGAAGGGCCCAAGGGGGAGACCCAGTACTTC.

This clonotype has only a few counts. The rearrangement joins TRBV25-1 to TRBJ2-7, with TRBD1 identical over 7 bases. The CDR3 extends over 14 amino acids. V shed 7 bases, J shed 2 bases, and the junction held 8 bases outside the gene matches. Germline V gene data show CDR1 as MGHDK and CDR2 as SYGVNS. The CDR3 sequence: CASTQAGTAYEQYF. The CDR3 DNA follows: TGTGCCAGCACTCAAGCAGGGACAGCCTACGAGCAGTACTTC.

The CDR3 here is CASKEGTFQETQYF. The CDR3 DNA follows: TGTGCCAGCAAAGAGGGGACATTCCAAGAGACCCAGTACTTC. The chain uses TRBV25-1 and TRBJ2-5; TRBD1 is a possible D gene (6 bases). The germline gives CDR1 MGHDK, CDR2 SYGVNS. The CDR3 consists of 14 residues. Trimming took 7 bases from V and 1 from J, leaving 13 bases between them.

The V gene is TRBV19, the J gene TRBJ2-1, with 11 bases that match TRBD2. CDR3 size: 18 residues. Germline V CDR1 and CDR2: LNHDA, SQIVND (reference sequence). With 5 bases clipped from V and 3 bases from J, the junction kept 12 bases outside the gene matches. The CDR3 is CASSAYPQGLADYNEQFF. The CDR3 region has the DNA TGTGCCAGTAGTGCTTACCCCCAGGGACTAGCGGACTACAATGAGCAGTTCTTC.

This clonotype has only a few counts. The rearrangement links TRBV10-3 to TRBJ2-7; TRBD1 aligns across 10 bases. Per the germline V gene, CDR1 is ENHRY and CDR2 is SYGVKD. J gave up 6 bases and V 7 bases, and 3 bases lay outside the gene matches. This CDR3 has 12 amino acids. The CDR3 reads CAITRTGGEQYF. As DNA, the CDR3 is TGTGCCATCACTAGGACAGGGGGCGAGCAGTACTTC.

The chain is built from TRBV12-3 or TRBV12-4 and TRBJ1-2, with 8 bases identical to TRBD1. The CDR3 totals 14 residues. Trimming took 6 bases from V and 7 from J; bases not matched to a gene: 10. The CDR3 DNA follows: TGTGCCAGCAGCCCAGGACAGGGAAGTAGTGGCTACACCTTC. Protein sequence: CASSPGQGSSGYTF.

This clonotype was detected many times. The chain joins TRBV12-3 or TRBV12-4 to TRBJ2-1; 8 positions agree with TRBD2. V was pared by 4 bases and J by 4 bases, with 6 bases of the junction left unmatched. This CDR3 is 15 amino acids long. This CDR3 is CASSSSGRGYNEQFF. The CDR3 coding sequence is TGTGCCAGCAGTTCCAGCGGGAGAGGATACAATGAGCAGTTCTTC.

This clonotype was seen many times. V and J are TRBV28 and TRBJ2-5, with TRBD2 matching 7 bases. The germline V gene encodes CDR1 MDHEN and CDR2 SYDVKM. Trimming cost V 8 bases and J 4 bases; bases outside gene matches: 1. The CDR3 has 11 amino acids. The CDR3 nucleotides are TGTGCCAGCGGGAGGGGAGAGACCCAGTACTTC. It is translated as CASGRGETQYF.

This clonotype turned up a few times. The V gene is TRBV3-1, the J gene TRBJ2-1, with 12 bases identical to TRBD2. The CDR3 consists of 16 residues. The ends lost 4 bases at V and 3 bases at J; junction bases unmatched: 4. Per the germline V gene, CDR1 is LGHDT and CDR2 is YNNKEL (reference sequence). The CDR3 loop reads CASSLGTSGYYNEQFF. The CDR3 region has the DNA TGTGCCAGCAGCCTGGGGACTAGCGGGTACTACAATGAGCAGTTCTTC.

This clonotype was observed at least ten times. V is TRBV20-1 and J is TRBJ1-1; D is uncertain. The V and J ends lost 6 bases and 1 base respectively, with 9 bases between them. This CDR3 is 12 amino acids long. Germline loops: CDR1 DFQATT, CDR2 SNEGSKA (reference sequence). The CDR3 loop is CSAPGGNTEAFF. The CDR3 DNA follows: TGCAGTGCCCCCGGAGGGAACACTGAAGCTTTCTTT.

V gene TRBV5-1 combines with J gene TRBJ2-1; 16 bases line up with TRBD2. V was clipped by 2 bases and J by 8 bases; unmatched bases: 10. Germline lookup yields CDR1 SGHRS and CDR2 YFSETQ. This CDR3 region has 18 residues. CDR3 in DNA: TGCGCCAGCAGCTTACCGGGACTAGCGGGAGGGCGGGGTTATGAGCAGTTCTTC. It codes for CASSLPGLAGGRGYEQFF.